This T cell receptor beta chain was obtained from a study of PD-L1 blockade in urothelial cancer. Overall study: About 90% of the 29 patients were men who had bladder-origin urothelial cancer. Timepoints chosen for blood analysis were 3 weeks (second dose) and 6 weeks after treatment start. A median blood sample held 141,255 T cells and tens of thousands of unique TCRs.

Measured with immunoSEQ multiplex PCR; TCRdb has only the in-frame clones, and not every one. The data show tens of thousands of clones, roughly 80% seen once. The CDR3 covers 15 residues. Looked up from germline, CDR1 is ENHRY and CDR2 is SYGVKD. Trimming took 0 bases from V and 4 from J; bases not matched to a gene: 2. As for time point: pretreatment peripheral blood. The input for sequencing was PBMCs, taken around atezolizumab (anti-PD-L1) treatment. This TCR was recovered from an older man with urothelial cancer. The rearrangement joins TRBV10-3 to TRBJ1-1; 10 bases fit TRBD1. CDR3 in DNA: TGTGCCATCAGTGAGTCGAGGACAGGGGGCACTGAAGCTTTCTTT. Amino acid sequence: CAISESRTGGTEAFF.